The 9 T cell receptor beta chains listed next were all sequenced from one sample in a study of T-cell reconstitution after alpha-beta-depleted transplantation in children. Preparation of the TCRbeta library involved a method that used unique molecular identifiers. MiXCR, applied by TCRdb to the PCR reads, yields one record per CDR3 protein. This table has around 490,000 distinct CDR3 sequences, 10% to 12% appearing once. The material was PBMCs, mostly from graft donor cells, obtained 180 days after TCRalphabeta/CD19-depleted stem cell transplant. The receptors were sampled from a female patient aged 2 to 10 who had a stem cell transplant for aplastic anemia, so the T cells may come from the graft donor.

Only a few counts were recorded for this clonotype. This sequence joins TRBV28 and TRBJ2-1, with TRBD2 matching over 9 bases. J was trimmed by 4 bases and V by 6 bases; bases with no gene match: 7. CDR3 length equals 15 residues. Germline loops: CDR1 MDHEN, CDR2 SYDVKM. CDR3 residues: CASSRGRAEYNEQFF. DNA of the CDR3: TGTGCCAGCAGCCGCGGGAGGGCGGAGTACAATGAGCAGTTCTTC. The entire variable domain, with the rest obtained from reference TRBV28 and TRBJ2-1, is as follows: DVKVTQSSRYLVKRTGEKVFLECVQDMDHENMFWYRQDPGLGLRLIYFSYDVKMKEKGDIPEGYSVSREKKERFSLILESASTNQTSMYLCASSRGRAEYNEQFFGPGTRLTVL.

This clonotype occurred a few times. This chain links TRBV20-1 with TRBJ2-1, with 8 bases lining up with TRBD1. This CDR3 has 14 amino acids. With V trimmed by 6 bases and J by 0 bases, 4 bases remained unmatched. The germline CDR1 and CDR2 sequences are DFQATT and SNEGSKA (reference sequence). The CDR3 sequence: CSAGDRISYNEQFF. The CDR3, as DNA: TGCAGTGCCGGGGACAGGATCTCCTACAATGAGCAGTTCTTC.

The chain employs TRBV7-2 and TRBJ2-1; D is unresolved. The V gene lost 4 bases and the J gene lost 5 bases, with 21 bases spanning the gap. This CDR3 contains 17 residues. Germline V gene data show CDR1 as SGHTA and CDR2 as FQGNSA. The CDR3 sequence: CASSCAPRVVKNNEQFF. CDR3 nucleotides: TGTGCCAGCAGCTGCGCTCCCCGGGTAGTAAAAAACAATGAGCAGTTCTTC.

This sequence joins TRBV4-3 and TRBJ2-7, with 12 bases identical to TRBD2. J lost 2 bases, V lost 0 bases, and 5 bases had no gene match. Germline assignment: CDR1 LGHNA and CDR2 YSLEER. CDR3 size: 17 residues. The CDR3 sequence: CASSQDIPSGRAYEQYF. The CDR3 nucleotides read TGCGCCAGCAGCCAAGATATCCCTAGCGGGAGGGCCTACGAGCAGTACTTC.

The J gene is TRBJ2-1, the V gene TRBV20-1; 7 nucleotides agree with TRBD2. Trimming at V came to 0 bases and at J to 4 bases, leaving 15 bases not matched to a gene. Looked up from germline, CDR1 is DFQATT and CDR2 is SNEGSKA (reference sequence). This CDR3 spans 18 amino acids. CDR3 protein: CSARDSGPSGSGYNEQFF. The CDR3 DNA sequence: TGCAGTGCTAGAGATTCAGGGCCGTCAGGTAGCGGGTACAATGAGCAGTTCTTC.

The V call is TRBV24-1, the J call TRBJ1-5, with a possible D match to TRBD1 (6 bases). The germline V gene has CDR1 KGHDR and CDR2 SFDVKD. The CDR3 extends over 14 amino acids. Trimming shortened V by 4 bases and J by 2 bases, and 8 bases separated the two germline ends. The CDR3 DNA is TGTGCCACCAGTGAGGCAGGGGGCAATCAGCCCCAGCATTTT. The encoded protein is CATSEAGGNQPQHF.

The sample holds many counts of this clonotype. V gene TRBV11-2 combines with J gene TRBJ1-2; 10 bases are a match to TRBD1. The CDR3 is made up of 18 amino acids. Germline lookup yields CDR1 SGHAT and CDR2 FQNNGV. J lost 2 bases, V lost 5 bases, and 14 bases had no gene match. For the CDR3, the DNA is TGTGCCAGCAGCGAGAGGACAGGGGGAGCGTATTCGAACTATGGCTACACCTTC. Its protein product is CASSERTGGAYSNYGYTF.

The genes are TRBV7-2 and TRBJ2-7; TRBD1 agrees at 9 bases. CDR1 and CDR2 from the germline V gene are SGHTA and FQGNSA. V shed 0 bases and J 6 bases; nucleotides not matched to a gene: 12. There are 17 residues in the CDR3. In nucleotides, the CDR3 is TGTGCCAGCAGCTTAGCTGGGGGTGCGGGACAGGGCGTCGAGCAGTACGTC. Its translation is CASSLAGGAGQGVEQYV.

This clonotype was observed a few times. The V and J genes are TRBV27 and TRBJ2-1; unclear D gene. Germline V gives CDR1 MNHEY, CDR2 SMNVEV (reference sequence). This CDR3 is 13 amino acids long. Trimming removed 5 bases at V and 8 bases at J, with 13 bases between. The CDR3 bases are TGTGCCAGCAGTCACCGAGGAAGGGATGAGCAGTTCTTC. As protein: CASSHRGRDEQFF.